This is a list of T cell receptor beta chains from one sample in a study of regulatory T cells in long-lasting Graves disease. From the multiplex PCR reads, TCRdb called clonotypes with MiXCR, one entry per CDR3 protein. The table has about 660,000 distinct CDR3 sequences, about 30% seen once. The specimen comprised peripheral blood mononuclear cells (PBMCs), sampled when the disease was refractory, from a patient treated with antithyroid drugs. All receptors derive from a female donor with Graves disease. Both conserved end residues are part of each CDR3. The order of the fields is CDR3 DNA, CDR3 protein, D gene, V gene, J gene, clone size. D genes are given only for firm matches. A clone size is listed for some rows: how often the clone was seen (once, few, many), or a class if it is expanded.

DNA: TGCGCCAGCAGCCAAGACCGTGGGACCGGTGAGCAGTTCTTC; CDR3: CASSQDRGTGEQFF; D: .; V: TRBV4-1; J: TRBJ2-1; size: .
DNA: TGCGCCAGCAGCCTCTCGGACAGGAAGGGGATCTATGGCTACACCTTC; CDR3: CASSLSDRKGIYGYTF; D: TRBD1; V: TRBV5-1; J: TRBJ1-2; size: .
DNA: TGTGCCAGCAGCTCACCCTTCGGACGGCTCTCTGGGGCCAACGTCCTGACTTTC; CDR3: CASSSPFGRLSGANVLTF; D: .; V: TRBV11-2; J: TRBJ2-6; size: .
DNA: TGTGCCAGCAGTTCAACCCGGGACAGTTTCTTGTACGAGCAGTACTTC; CDR3: CASSSTRDSFLYEQYF; D: TRBD1; V: TRBV12-3/TRBV12-4; J: TRBJ2-7; size: few
DNA: TGTGCCAGCAGTCCTTGGACGGAGCCGTTCTCTGGAAACACCATATATTTT; CDR3: CASSPWTEPFSGNTIYF; D: .; V: TRBV12-3/TRBV12-4; J: TRBJ1-3; size: .
DNA: TGCAGTGCTCTCCAGTTGGGGCACCAAGAGACCCAGTACTTC; CDR3: CSALQLGHQETQYF; D: .; V: TRBV20-1; J: TRBJ2-5; size: few
DNA: TGTGCCAGTATAGGGGGAAGCTATGGCTACACCTTC; CDR3: CASIGGSYGYTF; D: .; V: TRBV19; J: TRBJ1-2; size: few
DNA: TGTGCCAGCAGCCAAGATTTAACAGGGATGCAGCCCCAGCATTTT; CDR3: CASSQDLTGMQPQHF; D: .; V: TRBV3-1; J: TRBJ1-5; size: .
DNA: TGTGCCAGCAGCCCGGGGGCCGATCGGCAAGAGACCCAGTACTTC; CDR3: CASSPGADRQETQYF; D: .; V: TRBV11-2; J: TRBJ2-5; size: .
DNA: TGTGCCAGCAGTTCAACTAGATTGGACGAGCAGTACTTC; CDR3: CASSSTRLDEQYF; D: .; V: TRBV12-3/TRBV12-4; J: TRBJ2-7; size: .
DNA: TGTGCCAGCAGCTTAGTCTCCAACCGGCCCCAGCATTTT; CDR3: CASSLVSNRPQHF; D: .; V: TRBV7-2; J: TRBJ1-5; size: few
DNA: TGTGCCAGCAGCTTACCTCTCGGAGACCCCACCGGGGAGCTGTTTTTT; CDR3: CASSLPLGDPTGELFF; D: .; V: TRBV7-3; J: TRBJ2-2; size: .
DNA: TGTGCCAGCAGTGAATCGATGAGGAACACTGAAGCTTTCTTT; CDR3: CASSESMRNTEAFF; D: .; V: TRBV25-1; J: TRBJ1-1; size: .
DNA: TGTGCCAGCAGCCGACAGGGGGCGGGTCAGCCCCAGCATTTT; CDR3: CASSRQGAGQPQHF; D: TRBD1; V: TRBV12-3/TRBV12-4; J: TRBJ1-5; size: .
DNA: TGTGCCAGCAGTGTTTGGCTAGCGGGAGGGCCGGGGAGTGAGCAGTTCTTC; CDR3: CASSVWLAGGPGSEQFF; D: TRBD2; V: TRBV6-2/TRBV6-3; J: TRBJ2-1; size: few
DNA: TGTGCCAGCAGCCAGGATAATAGCGGGAGGGAGCAAGAGACCCAGTACTTC; CDR3: CASSQDNSGREQETQYF; D: TRBD2; V: TRBV3-1; J: TRBJ2-5; size: many
DNA: TGTGCCAGCATCCCCACAGGGTTCACCGGGGAGCTGTTTTTT; CDR3: CASIPTGFTGELFF; D: .; V: TRBV6-2/TRBV6-3; J: TRBJ2-2; size: .
DNA: TGTGCCAGCAGTCTCGACCCCACTACCTACGAGCAGTACTTC; CDR3: CASSLDPTTYEQYF; D: .; V: TRBV7-3; J: TRBJ2-7; size: .
DNA: TGCGCCAGCAGCTTGGTATCCGGACTAGCCAACAATGAGCAGTTCTTC; CDR3: CASSLVSGLANNEQFF; D: TRBD2; V: TRBV5-1; J: TRBJ2-1; size: .
DNA: TGTGCCAGCAGTTTAGACATCTATGGCTACACCTTC; CDR3: CASSLDIYGYTF; D: .; V: TRBV12-3/TRBV12-4; J: TRBJ1-2; size: many
DNA: TGTGCCAGCATTACGAGAATCGGCAGCAATCAGCCCCAGCATTTT; CDR3: CASITRIGSNQPQHF; D: .; V: TRBV6-2/TRBV6-3; J: TRBJ1-5; size: few
DNA: TGTGCCAGCTCACCACCGTCCAGAAACTACGAGCAGTACTTC; CDR3: CASSPPSRNYEQYF; D: .; V: TRBV18; J: TRBJ2-7; size: .
DNA: TGTGCCAGCGGGACAGGGGGCAGAGGGACTGAAGCTTTCTTT; CDR3: CASGTGGRGTEAFF; D: TRBD1; V: TRBV28; J: TRBJ1-1; size: .